The T cell receptor (beta chain) described here comes from a study of blood T cell repertoires in COVID-19. The overall study: Samples taken during acute and convalescent COVID-19 were collected in the United States, Italy and Spain. The cDNA or gDNA used as material had been derived from T cells, B-cell-depleted T cells, or PBMCs.

In the original processing: How many nucleated cells were present was estimated from reference gene primer amplification. Libraries were prepared by immunoSEQ multiplex PCR; TCRdb keeps only in-frame clonotypes and omits some of them. That table supplies the V and J calls and clone size; D and trimming were determined from the DNA. The sample records approximately 210,000 clones, 80% to 85% being singletons. Sequenced input: peripheral blood. The sequence came from a human donor in a cohort sampled during active COVID-19.

The CDR3 DNA reads TGTGCCAGCAGTTTAACCGACCCTACGGGGACCCAGTACTTC. Residues: CASSLTDPTGTQYF. The gene calls are TRBV28 and TRBJ2-5; D ambiguous. Germline V gives CDR1 MDHEN, CDR2 SYDVKM. V lost 2 bases, J lost 7 bases, and 14 bases lay in between. The CDR3 runs to 14 residues. The full variable domain, in which reference TRBV28 and TRBJ2-5 provide the parts outside the CDR3, is DVKVTQSSRYLVKRTGEKVFLECVQDMDHENMFWYRQDPGLGLRLIYFSYDVKMKEKGDIPEGYSVSREKKERFSLILESASTNQTSMYLCASSLTDPTGTQYFGPGTRLLVL.